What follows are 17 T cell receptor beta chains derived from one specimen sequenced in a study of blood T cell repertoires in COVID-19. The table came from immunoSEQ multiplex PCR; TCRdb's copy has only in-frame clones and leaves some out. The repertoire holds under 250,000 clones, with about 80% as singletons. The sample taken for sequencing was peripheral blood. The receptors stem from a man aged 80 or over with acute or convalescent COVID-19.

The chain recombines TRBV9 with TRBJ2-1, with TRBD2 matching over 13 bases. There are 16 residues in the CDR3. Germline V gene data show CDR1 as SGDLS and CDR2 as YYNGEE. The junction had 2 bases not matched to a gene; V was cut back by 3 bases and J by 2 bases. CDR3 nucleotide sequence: TGTGCCAGCAGCGCCGGGACTAGCGGGACCTACAATGAGCAGTTCTTC. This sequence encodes CASSAGTSGTYNEQFF.

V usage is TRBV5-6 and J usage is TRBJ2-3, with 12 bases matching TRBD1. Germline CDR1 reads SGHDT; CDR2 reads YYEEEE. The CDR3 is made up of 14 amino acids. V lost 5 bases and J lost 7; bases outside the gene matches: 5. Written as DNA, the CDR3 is TGTGCCAGCAGACCGGGACAGGGGGCTAATACGCAGTATTTT. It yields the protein CASRPGQGANTQYF.

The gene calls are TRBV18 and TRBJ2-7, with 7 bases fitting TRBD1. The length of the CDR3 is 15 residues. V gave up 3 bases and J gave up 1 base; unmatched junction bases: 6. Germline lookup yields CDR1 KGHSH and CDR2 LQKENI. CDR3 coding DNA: TGTGCCAGCTCACCGAGACAGGGCATTTCCTACGAGCAGTACTTC. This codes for CASSPRQGISYEQYF.

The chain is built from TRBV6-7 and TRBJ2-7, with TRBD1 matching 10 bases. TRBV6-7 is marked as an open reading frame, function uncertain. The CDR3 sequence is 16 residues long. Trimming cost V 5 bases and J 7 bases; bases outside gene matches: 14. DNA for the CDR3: TGTGCCAGCAGTGATACCGGGACAGGGGTTTCAGGAGAGCAGTACTTC. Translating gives CASSDTGTGVSGEQYF.

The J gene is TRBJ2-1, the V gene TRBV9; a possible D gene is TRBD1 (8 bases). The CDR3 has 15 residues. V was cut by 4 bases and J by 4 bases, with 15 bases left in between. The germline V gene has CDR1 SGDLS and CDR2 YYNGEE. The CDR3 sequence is CASSRTGREYNEQFF. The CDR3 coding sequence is TGTGCCAGCAGCCGGACAGGGAGGGAGTACAATGAGCAGTTCTTC.

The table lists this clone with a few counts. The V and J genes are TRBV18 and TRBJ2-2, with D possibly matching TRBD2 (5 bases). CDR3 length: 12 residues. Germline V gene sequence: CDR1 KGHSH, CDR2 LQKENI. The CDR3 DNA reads TGTGCGTCGCGGGTGGACACCGGGGAGCTGTTTTTT. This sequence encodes CASRVDTGELFF.

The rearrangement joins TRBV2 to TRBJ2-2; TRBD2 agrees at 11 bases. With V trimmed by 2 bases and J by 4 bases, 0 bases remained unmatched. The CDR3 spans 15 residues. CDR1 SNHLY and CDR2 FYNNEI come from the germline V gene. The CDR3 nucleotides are TGTGCCAGCAGTGAACTAGCGGGGGGCACCGGGGAGCTGTTTTTT. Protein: CASSELAGGTGELFF.

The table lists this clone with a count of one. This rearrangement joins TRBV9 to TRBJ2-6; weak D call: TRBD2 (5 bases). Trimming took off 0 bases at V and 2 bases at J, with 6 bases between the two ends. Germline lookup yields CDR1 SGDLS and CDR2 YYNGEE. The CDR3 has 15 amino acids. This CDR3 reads CASSVAGAGANVLTF. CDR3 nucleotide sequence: TGTGCCAGCAGCGTAGCCGGGGCTGGGGCCAACGTCCTGACTTTC.

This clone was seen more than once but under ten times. CDR3 DNA sequence: TGTGCCTGGAGTGTGCGAGGGAGAGCTGAGCAGTACTTC. This sequence encodes CAWSVRGRAEQYF. V gene TRBV30 combines with J gene TRBJ2-7, with D possibly TRBD2 on 5 matching bases. The CDR3 spans 13 residues. The V end was cut by 0 bases, the J end by 7 bases, with 13 bases between. Germline V lookup: CDR1 GTSNPN, CDR2 SVGIG (reference sequence).

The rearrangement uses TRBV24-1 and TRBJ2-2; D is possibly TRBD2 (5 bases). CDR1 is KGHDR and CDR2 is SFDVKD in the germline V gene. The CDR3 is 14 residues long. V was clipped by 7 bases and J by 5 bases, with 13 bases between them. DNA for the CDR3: TGTGCCACCAGGGCCGACACGGGGACCGGGGAGCTGTTTTTT. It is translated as CATRADTGTGELFF.

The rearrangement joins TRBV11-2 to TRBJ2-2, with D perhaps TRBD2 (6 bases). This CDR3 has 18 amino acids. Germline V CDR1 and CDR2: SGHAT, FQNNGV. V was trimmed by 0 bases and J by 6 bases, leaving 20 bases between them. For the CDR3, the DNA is TGTGCCAGCAGCTTAGAGCCGGGACTTCTATCGTCGGCCGGGGAGCTGTTTTTT. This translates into CASSLEPGLLSSAGELFF.

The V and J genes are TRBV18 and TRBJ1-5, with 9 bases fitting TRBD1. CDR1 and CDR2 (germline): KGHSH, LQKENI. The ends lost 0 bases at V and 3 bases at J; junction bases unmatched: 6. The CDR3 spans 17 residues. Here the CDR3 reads CASSPPGQGGYNQPQHF. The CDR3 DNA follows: TGTGCCAGCTCACCACCGGGACAGGGCGGGTACAATCAGCCCCAGCATTTT.

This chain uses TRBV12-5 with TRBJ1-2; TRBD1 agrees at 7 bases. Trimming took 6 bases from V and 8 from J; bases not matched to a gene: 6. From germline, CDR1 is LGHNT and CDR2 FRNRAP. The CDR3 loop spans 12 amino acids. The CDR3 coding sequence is TGTGCTAGTGGATTCGACAGGGCCGGCTACACCTTC. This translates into CASGFDRAGYTF.

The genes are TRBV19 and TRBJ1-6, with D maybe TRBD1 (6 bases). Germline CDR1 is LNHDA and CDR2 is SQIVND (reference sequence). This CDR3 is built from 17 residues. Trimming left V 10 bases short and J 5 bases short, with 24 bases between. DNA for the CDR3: TGTGCCACCCCTCCTGGGGCACCACAGGGTGATAATTCACCCCTCCACTTT. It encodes CATPPGAPQGDNSPLHF.

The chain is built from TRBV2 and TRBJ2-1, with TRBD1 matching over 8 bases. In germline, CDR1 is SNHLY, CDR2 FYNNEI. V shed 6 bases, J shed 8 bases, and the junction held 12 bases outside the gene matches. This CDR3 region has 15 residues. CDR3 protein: CASSPGRTGLDEQFF. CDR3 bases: TGTGCCAGCAGCCCCGGTAGGACAGGGTTGGATGAGCAGTTCTTC. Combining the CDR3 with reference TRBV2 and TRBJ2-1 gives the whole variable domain EPEVTQTPSHQVTQMGQEVILRCVPISNHLYFYWYRQILGQKVEFLVSFYNNEISEKSEIFDDQFSVERPDGSNFTLKIRSTKLEDSAMYFCASSPGRTGLDEQFFGPGTRLTVL.

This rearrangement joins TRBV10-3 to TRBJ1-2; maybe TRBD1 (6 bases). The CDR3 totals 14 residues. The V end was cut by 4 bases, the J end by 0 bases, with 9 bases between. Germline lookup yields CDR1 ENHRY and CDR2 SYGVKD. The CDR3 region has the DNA TGTGCCATCAGTGGGGACATTTCTAACTATGGCTACACCTTC. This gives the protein CAISGDISNYGYTF.

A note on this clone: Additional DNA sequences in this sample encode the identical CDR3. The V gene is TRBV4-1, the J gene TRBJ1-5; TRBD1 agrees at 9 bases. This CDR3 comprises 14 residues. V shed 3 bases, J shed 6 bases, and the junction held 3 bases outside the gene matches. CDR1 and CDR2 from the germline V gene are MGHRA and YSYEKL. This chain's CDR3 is CASSQTGGGQPQHF. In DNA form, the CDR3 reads TGCGCCAGCAGCCAGACAGGGGGTGGTCAGCCCCAGCATTTT.